This paragraph covers one T cell receptor (beta chain) sequence. Its antigen specificity is not known. The sample holds no much larger clone one base away, and base qualities are not on file. The CDR3 runs 15 amino acids, cysteine and phenylalanine included. Of the read, only the CDR3 DNA is kept; its 45 bases are in frame from base 1. Relative to germline, V is 4 bases shorter and J is 5 bases shorter, with 17 bases between their ends. Reading the germline V gene (reference sequence) gives CDR1 SEHNR and CDR2 FQNEAQ. TCRbeta CDR3 regions were amplified from genomic DNA using the immunoSEQ Assay, a bias-controlled multiplex PCR. The published analysis was carried out like this. Nucleated cell counts per sample were estimated from amplification of reference gene primers within the assay. To quantify the absolute abundance of each unique TCRbeta CDR3 rearrangement, sequence reads were collapsed and filtered. For each sample, productive Simpson clonality was calculated by taking the square root of Simpson's diversity index across productive rearrangements. The table comes from immuneACCESS by way of TCRdb, which keeps in-frame sequences with V and J called. Part of the clones is missing from these tables; in studies checked, under half for an unresolved V gene and the rest for unknown reasons. That table is the source of V, J and clone size, and D and trimming were worked out from the DNA. Recorded for this sample are about 180,000 clones; 65% to 90% of them occurred a single time. The biggest ten clones account for approximately 14% of the sample.

Participants in the prospective study were enrolled through a virtual design, were aged 18 to 89 years, and lived in roughly 24 United States geographic areas. Cohort assignment in the prospective study relied on participant-reported clinical history from a screening survey and a study questionnaire. For ImmuneRACE Cohort 3, a participant was defined as recovered based on two consecutive negative NP/OP PCR tests, clearance by a healthcare professional, or resolution of symptoms. Each participant in the prospective study had whole blood, serum and a nasopharyngeal or oropharyngeal swab collected by mobile phlebotomists. Prospective study participants could optionally give additional blood draws and questionnaires over an approximately 2-month period. Blood samples from the prospective study were shipped frozen or at room temperature prior to DNA extraction. This sample stems from a study of blood T cell repertoires in COVID-19 (dated by TCRdb to the early 2020s). About the full investigation: The collaborator samples originated in the United States, Italy and Spain and spanned the acute and convalescent phases of COVID-19. The material from the prospective study consisted of cDNA or gDNA derived from T cells, B-cell-depleted T cells, or PBMCs. Deeply sampled blood TCRbeta repertoires from subjects exposed to, actively infected with, or recovered from COVID-19 were included in the dataset. The repertoires were made available in a free public database intended to serve as a resource for research on the immune response to SARS-CoV-2. The samples were drawn from the first 160 participants of the ongoing ImmuneRACE study and from some 1,300 subjects provided by 6 global collaborators. A de-identified subject ID, COVID-19 status, age in years and sex were almost always included in the sample metadata. Where HLA class I and class II types were available, the types were taken from metadata supplied by the sample provider, not from assay-based typing. The paper as a whole reports these results and caveats: The amount of clinical and demographic metadata varied by source and participant and was provided uncurated.

Sample: PBMCs or T cells enriched from blood (not recorded which). This clonotype originated in a man in his fifties who had recovered from COVID-19. The rearranged chain carries TRBV7-9 and TRBJ1-2; the D region possibly corresponds to TRBD1 (5 bases align). The CDR3 protein sequence reads: CASSWLGGTGYGYTF. The nucleotide sequence reads as follows: TGTGCCAGCAGCTGGCTAGGCGGTACAGGATATGGCTACACCTTC.